Presented here are 10 T cell receptor beta chains from one specimen sequenced in a study of radiation and T cells in renal cell carcinoma. Time point indicated: blood 4 weeks post-SBRT, at nephrectomy. Treatment meaning: 15 Gy SBRT to primary tumor, nephrectomy 4 weeks later. TCRdb's table, derived via immunoSEQ multiplex PCR, lists solely in-frame clones and lacks some. The data hold 140,000 or so clones, with 75% to 90% observed a single time. Sequenced here: blood, sampled from a patient whose treatment included radiotherapy and nephrectomy. The origin of the receptors is a woman in her fifties or sixties with renal cell carcinoma.

The chain links TRBV11-2 to TRBJ2-7; D is unclear. The germline V and J ends were trimmed by 5 bases and 3 bases, with 5 bases remaining between them. The V gene's germline CDR1 is SGHAT and CDR2 FQNNGV. The CDR3 consists of 11 residues. In nucleotides, the CDR3 is TGTGCCAGCAGCCGGAACTACGAGCAGTACTTC. Amino acid sequence: CASSRNYEQYF.

V and J are TRBV19 and TRBJ2-2; TRBD1 agrees at 7 bases. This CDR3 is built from 14 residues. Germline loops: CDR1 LNHDA, CDR2 SQIVND (reference sequence). V gave up 5 bases and J gave up 4 bases; unmatched junction bases: 4. The CDR3 protein is CASSATGTTGELFF. CDR3 bases: TGTGCCAGTAGTGCGACAGGGACCACCGGGGAGCTGTTTTTT.

J is TRBJ1-1 and V is TRBV5-1; D remains unclear. Trimming left V 4 bases short and J 5 bases short, with 21 bases between. The CDR3 extends over 16 amino acids. Per germline, CDR1 SGHRS and CDR2 YFSETQ. CDR3 sequence reads: CASSDAPRFGRTEAFF. CDR3 DNA: TGCGCCAGCAGCGACGCCCCCCGATTCGGTAGGACTGAAGCTTTCTTT.

The V call is TRBV9, the J call TRBJ2-2, with D tentatively TRBD2 (5 bases). Per the germline V gene, CDR1 is SGDLS and CDR2 is YYNGEE. This CDR3 region has 16 residues. Trimming stripped 2 bases from V and 1 base from J, with 12 bases between. The CDR3 DNA follows: TGTGCCAGCAGCGTCGGGATAGGCGAGAACACCGGGGAGCTGTTTTTT. It specifies CASSVGIGENTGELFF. The full variable domain, its missing parts supplied by reference TRBV9 and TRBJ2-2, is DSGVTQTPKHLITATGQRVTLRCSPRSGDLSVYWYQQSLDQGLQFLIQYYNGEERAKGNILERFSAQQFPDLHSELNLSSLELGDSALYFCASSVGIGENTGELFFGEGSRLTVL.

The V and J genes are TRBV28 and TRBJ2-7; perhaps TRBD2 as D (6 bases). The V end was cut by 3 bases, the J end by 4 bases, with 16 bases between. Germline CDR1 MDHEN, CDR2 SYDVKM. CDR3 length: 15 residues. CDR3 DNA sequence: TGTGCCAGCAGTTTCGCGGGAACCGGGGCTTACGAGCAGTACTTC. Translating gives CASSFAGTGAYEQYF.

The chain joins TRBV4-3 to TRBJ1-2; D perhaps matches TRBD1 (6 bases). The CDR3 extends over 15 amino acids. V lost 4 bases and J lost 2, with 14 bases in between. In germline, CDR1 is LGHNA, CDR2 YSLEER. CDR3 sequence (DNA): TGCGCCAGCAGCCCACTTCTACAGGGAAACTATGGCTACACCTTC. Its translation: CASSPLLQGNYGYTF.

The V call is TRBV14, the J call TRBJ1-1; no firm D call. The length of the CDR3 is 15 residues. V was cut by 1 base and J by 0 bases, with 9 bases left in between. The germline V gene encodes CDR1 SGHDN and CDR2 FVKESK. The DNA for the CDR3 is TGTGCCAGCAGCCAAGGGGAACTGCTGAACACTGAAGCTTTCTTT. Its protein product is CASSQGELLNTEAFF.

The chain is built from TRBV7-8 and TRBJ2-7, with D hard to call. The CDR3 extends over 14 amino acids. The V end was cut by 1 base, the J end by 1 base, with 8 bases between. Germline CDR1 is SGHVS and CDR2 is FQNEAQ. The CDR3 DNA follows: TGTGCCAGCAGCTTAGGGGCTGCATCCTACGAGCAGTACTTC. Amino acids: CASSLGAASYEQYF.

This chain connects TRBV7-3 to TRBJ1-3; no clear D gene. V dropped 3 bases and J dropped 2 bases, with 5 bases sitting between them. The CDR3 consists of 13 residues. The V gene's germline CDR1 is SGHTA and CDR2 FQGTGA. This chain's CDR3 is CASSLGTGNTIYF. Here the CDR3 DNA reads TGTGCCAGCAGCTTGGGGACTGGAAACACCATATATTTT.

The V gene is TRBV27, the J gene TRBJ2-1; the match to TRBD2 covers 9 bases. The V gene end was trimmed by 7 bases and the J gene end by 5 bases; junction bases not matched to a gene: 12. The CDR3 spans 16 residues. The germline CDR1 and CDR2 sequences are MNHEY and SMNVEV (reference sequence). The DNA of the CDR3 is TGTGCCAGCACCCGGCTAGCGGGGTCCCCCCACAATGAGCAGTTCTTC. Its protein is CASTRLAGSPHNEQFF.